Listed below are T cell receptor beta chains from one sample, sequenced in a study of blood T cell repertoires in COVID-19. Assay: immunoSEQ multiplex PCR; the TCRdb copy retains only in-frame clones and omits some. In the table there are 110,000 or so clones, roughly 85% of which are singletons. What was sequenced was peripheral blood. The receptor set was obtained from a human donor in a cohort sampled during active COVID-19. Both conserved end residues are part of each CDR3. The D gene is left open where the match is weak. Clone size is shown for a subset of rows, as once, few, many or a class of expanded clone.

V gene	D gene	clone size	J gene	CDR3 protein	CDR3 DNA
TRBV18	.	.	TRBJ1-1	CASSPLQMAEAFF	TGTGCCAGCTCACCCCTCCAGATGGCAGAAGCTTTCTTT
TRBV6-6	.	.	TRBJ2-7	CASSYSPEQGSLQYF	TGTGCCAGCAGTTACTCGCCAGAACAGGGCTCTCTGCAGTACTTC
TRBV4-1	TRBD2	.	TRBJ2-3	CASSQLSGRAVGDTQYF	TGCGCCAGCAGCCAATTAAGCGGGAGGGCCGTAGGAGATACGCAGTATTTT
TRBV29-1	TRBD1	.	TRBJ1-2	CSVAGTGWNGYTF	TGCAGCGTAGCCGGGACAGGGTGGAATGGCTACACCTTC
TRBV14	TRBD1	.	TRBJ2-7	CASSQGQGAFVFNEQYF	TGTGCCAGCAGCCAAGGACAGGGGGCATTTGTATTCAACGAGCAGTACTTC
TRBV7-9	.	.	TRBJ2-7	CASSLEGRGESYEQYF	TGTGCCAGCAGCTTAGAAGGCAGGGGGGAATCCTACGAGCAGTACTTC
TRBV5-1	TRBD1	.	TRBJ2-7	CASSLGGTADYEQYF	TGCGCCAGCAGCTTGGGTGGGACAGCGGACTACGAGCAGTACTTC
TRBV9	.	.	TRBJ1-2	CASSGQNYGYTF	TGTGCCAGCAGTGGCCAAAACTATGGCTACACCTTC
TRBV2	.	once	TRBJ1-5	CASWAGEGVYSNQPQHF	TGTGCCAGCTGGGCAGGGGAGGGGGTCTATAGCAATCAGCCCCAGCATTTT
TRBV5-1	TRBD1	.	TRBJ2-3	CASGQGNTDTQYF	TGCGCCAGCGGACAGGGGAACACAGATACGCAGTATTTT
TRBV11-1	TRBD1	.	TRBJ1-1	CASSLTGVGTEAFF	TGTGCCAGCAGCCTGACAGGGGTTGGCACTGAAGCTTTCTTT
TRBV10-3	TRBD2	.	TRBJ2-1	CAISEPGTSGDEQFF	TGTGCCATCAGTGAGCCGGGGACTAGCGGCGATGAGCAGTTCTTC
TRBV9	.	.	TRBJ2-1	CASSVGRDRPYNEQFF	TGTGCCAGCAGCGTAGGACGGGATCGGCCGTACAATGAGCAGTTCTTC
TRBV18	.	.	TRBJ1-3	CASSPAPGHSGNTIYF	TGTGCCAGCTCACCAGCCCCAGGCCACTCTGGAAACACCATATATTTT
TRBV5-1	TRBD2	.	TRBJ2-2	CASSLGLAGGRNTGELFF	TGCGCCAGCAGCTTGGGACTAGCGGGGGGCCGAAACACCGGGGAGCTGTTTTTT
TRBV27	.	.	TRBJ2-1	CASSWDSPRNEQFF	TGTGCCAGCAGTTGGGACTCCCCCCGCAATGAGCAGTTCTTC
TRBV10-2	.	.	TRBJ1-1	CASSELVEAFF	TGCGCCAGCAGTGAACTAGTTGAAGCTTTCTTT
TRBV19	TRBD1	once	TRBJ1-1	CASRAGQGERREAFF	TGTGCCAGTAGGGCGGGACAGGGGGAAAGGAGGGAAGCTTTCTTT
TRBV6-5	.	.	TRBJ2-7	CASRHSYEQYF	TGTGCCAGCAGACACTCCTACGAGCAGTACTTC
TRBV28	TRBD1	.	TRBJ1-2	CASSSIFQGANYGYTF	TGTGCCAGCAGTTCTATTTTTCAGGGGGCGAACTATGGCTACACCTTC
TRBV5-8	.	.	TRBJ1-2	CASSFTGTYGYTF	TGTGCCAGCAGCTTTACAGGGACGTATGGCTACACCTTC
TRBV29-1	.	.	TRBJ2-7	CSVEVALHYEQYF	TGCAGCGTTGAGGTAGCGCTTCACTACGAGCAGTACTTC
TRBV3-1/TRBV3-2	.	.	TRBJ2-1	CASSQEGGLSSYNEQFF	TGTGCCAGCAGCCAAGAGGGGGGACTCTCCTCCTACAATGAGCAGTTCTTC
TRBV11-2	TRBD2	.	TRBJ2-3	CASSSLAGITDTQYF	TGTGCCAGCAGCTCCCTAGCGGGGATCACAGATACGCAGTATTTT
TRBV6-5	TRBD1	.	TRBJ1-2	CASSRGQGNYGYTF	TGTGCCAGCAGCCGAGGACAGGGGAACTATGGCTACACCTTC
TRBV10-3	TRBD2	.	TRBJ2-3	CAITGGGFTDTQYF	TGTGCCATCACCGGCGGGGGGTTCACAGATACGCAGTATTTT
TRBV2	.	.	TRBJ2-2	CASSQGEAGELFF	TGTGCCAGCAGCCAAGGGGAGGCCGGGGAGCTGTTTTTT
TRBV9	TRBD1	.	TRBJ1-4	CASSVGQGAPTNEKLFF	TGTGCCAGCAGCGTAGGACAGGGGGCCCCTACTAATGAAAAACTGTTTTTT
TRBV4-1	.	.	TRBJ2-4	CASSQDQLQQSILAKNIQYF	TGCGCCAGCAGCCAAGATCAATTACAGCAATCCATCCTAGCCAAAAACATTCAGTACTTC
TRBV6-5	.	.	TRBJ2-4	CASRPDKLNIQYF	TGTGCCAGCAGACCCGACAAATTAAACATTCAGTACTTC
TRBV10-3	TRBD1	.	TRBJ2-5	CAISTGDQETQYF	TGTGCCATCAGCACAGGGGACCAAGAGACCCAGTACTTC
TRBV2	TRBD1	.	TRBJ1-4	CASSETNRGEKLFF	TGTGCCAGCAGTGAAACAAACAGGGGTGAAAAACTGTTTTTT
TRBV7-6	TRBD2	.	TRBJ2-5	CASSPMGGTQETQYF	TGTGCCAGCAGCCCCATGGGGGGGACTCAAGAGACCCAGTACTTC
TRBV6-4	TRBD1	.	TRBJ1-2	CASSAGTGSYGYTF	TGTGCCAGCAGTGCGGGGACAGGGAGCTATGGCTACACCTTC
TRBV7-2	TRBD1	.	TRBJ1-2	CASSGQGRDYGYTF	TGTGCCAGCAGTGGACAGGGTAGGGACTATGGCTACACCTTC
TRBV7-6	TRBD2	.	TRBJ2-5	CASTERTSGGVYQETQYF	TGTGCCAGCACCGAACGGACTAGCGGGGGGGTTTACCAAGAGACCCAGTACTTC
TRBV3-1/TRBV3-2	TRBD1	.	TRBJ2-7	CASSQGTGGPYEQYF	TGTGCCAGCAGCCAAGGGACAGGGGGCCCCTACGAGCAGTACTTC
TRBV18	TRBD1	few	TRBJ1-1	CASSRRTGSKAEAFF	TGTGCCAGCTCACGAAGGACAGGATCGAAGGCTGAAGCTTTCTTT
TRBV5-1	TRBD2	.	TRBJ2-1	CASSLVSGLAYNEQFF	TGCGCCAGCAGCTTGGTATCCGGACTAGCGTACAATGAGCAGTTCTTC
TRBV6-2/TRBV6-3	TRBD1	.	TRBJ2-7	CASSLGQGAYEQYF	TGTGCCAGCAGTTTAGGACAGGGGGCGTACGAGCAGTACTTC
TRBV7-8	.	few	TRBJ2-3	CASSFRETDTQYF	TGTGCCAGCAGCTTTCGGGAGACAGATACGCAGTATTTT